Given below is one T cell receptor (beta chain) in context. One junction end does not reproduce the germline sequence, and a read error may be involved. Stated time point: neoterminal ileum biopsy at postoperative endoscopy, about 6 months after surgery. Germline-derived CDR1 and CDR2 are SSHAT and FNYEAQ (reference sequence). The CDR3 consists of 14 residues. This specimen belongs to a study of T cell repertoires in ileal Crohn's disease. Study information: Surgery for a complication: stricturing in around 60%, penetrating in 39%. About half of patients got postoperative therapy: roughly 12 thiopurines, roughly 19 anti-TNF.

Measured with immunoSEQ multiplex PCR; TCRdb has only the in-frame clones, and not every one. This sample has roughly 16,000 clones, with 72% found just once. The source of this sequence is an adult with Crohn's disease. The chain couples TRBV7-7 to TRBJ2-5, with 7 positions matching TRBD2. The sample consisted of ileal tissue. CDR3 DNA: TGTGCTAGCAGCCGGACGGGGAGGGGAGAGACCCAGTACTTC. Amino acids: CASSRTGRGETQYF.